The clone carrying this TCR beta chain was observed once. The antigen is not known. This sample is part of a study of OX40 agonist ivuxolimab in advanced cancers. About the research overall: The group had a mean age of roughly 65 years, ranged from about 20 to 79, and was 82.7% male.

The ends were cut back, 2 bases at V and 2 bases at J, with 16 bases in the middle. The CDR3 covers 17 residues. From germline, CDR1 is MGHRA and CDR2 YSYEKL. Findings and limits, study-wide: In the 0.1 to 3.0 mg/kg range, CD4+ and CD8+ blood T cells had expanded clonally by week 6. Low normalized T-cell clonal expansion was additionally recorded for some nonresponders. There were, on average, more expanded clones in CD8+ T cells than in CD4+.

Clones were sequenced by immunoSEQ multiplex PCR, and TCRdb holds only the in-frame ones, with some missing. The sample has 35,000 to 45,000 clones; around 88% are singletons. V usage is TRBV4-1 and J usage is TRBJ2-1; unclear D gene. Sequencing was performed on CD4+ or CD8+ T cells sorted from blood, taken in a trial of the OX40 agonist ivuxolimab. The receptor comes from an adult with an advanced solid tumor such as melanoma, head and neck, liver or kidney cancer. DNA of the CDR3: TGCGCCAGCAGCCAACGATCGATCGGATCCCCCTACAATGAGCAGTTCTTC. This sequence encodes CASSQRSIGSPYNEQFF.